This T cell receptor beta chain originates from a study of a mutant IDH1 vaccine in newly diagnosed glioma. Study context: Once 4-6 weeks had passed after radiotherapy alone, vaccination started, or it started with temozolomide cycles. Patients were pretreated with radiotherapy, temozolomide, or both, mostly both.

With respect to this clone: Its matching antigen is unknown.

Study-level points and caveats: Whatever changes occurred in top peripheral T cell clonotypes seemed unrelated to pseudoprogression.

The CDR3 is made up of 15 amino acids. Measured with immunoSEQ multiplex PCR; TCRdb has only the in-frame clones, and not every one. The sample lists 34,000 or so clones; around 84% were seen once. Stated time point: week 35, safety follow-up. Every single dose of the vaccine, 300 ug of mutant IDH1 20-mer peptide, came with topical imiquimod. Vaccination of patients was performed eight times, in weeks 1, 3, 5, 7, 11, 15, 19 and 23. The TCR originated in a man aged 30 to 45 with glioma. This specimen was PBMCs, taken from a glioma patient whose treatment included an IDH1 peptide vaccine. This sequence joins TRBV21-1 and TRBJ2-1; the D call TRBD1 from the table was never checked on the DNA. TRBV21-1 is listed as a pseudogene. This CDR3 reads CASSKRDRDYNEQFF. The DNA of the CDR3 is TGTGCCAGCAGCAAAAGGGACAGAGACTACAATGAGCAGTTCTTC.